In its sample, the clone carrying this T cell receptor (beta chain) was seen many times. CDR3 length: 16 amino acids. Per the germline V gene, CDR1 is SGHRS and CDR2 is YFSETQ. The trim removed 4 bases at V and 9 bases at J, leaving 10 bases unmatched. Each CDR3 protein is one row after TCRdb ran MiXCR on the 5' RACE reads. Of 150,000 to 200,000 distinct CDR3 sequences in the sample, about 18% were seen once. This entry is derived from a study of CD8 T cells in ankylosing spondylitis. The chain is built from TRBV5-1 and TRBJ2-1, with TRBD2 identical over 13 bases. The origin of this receptor is a male donor aged 10 to 30 with ankylosing spondylitis or in good health (not recorded which). Input material: blood, either unsorted or a sorted T cell fraction (not recorded which). The CDR3 DNA reads as TGCGCCAGCAGCCCTCGGACTAGCGGGAGCACGGGTGAGCAGTTCTTC. Its protein product is CASSPRTSGSTGEQFF. Filled out from reference TRBV5-1 and TRBJ2-1, the complete variable domain reads KAGVTQTPRYLIKTRGQQVTLSCSPISGHRSVSWYQQTPGQGLQFLFEYFSETQRNKGNFPGRFSGRQFSNSRSEMNVSTLELGDSALYLCASSPRTSGSTGEQFFGPGTRLTVL.